Below are 10 T cell receptor beta chains sequenced from a single sample in a study of cytomegalovirus exposure and HLA in healthy donors. Assay: immunoSEQ multiplex PCR; the TCRdb copy retains only in-frame clones and omits some. The sample comprises roughly 65,000 clones, around 96% of which are singletons, and about 4.4% rests with the top ten. Sequencing input: PBMCs. The receptors shown here come from a man aged 18 to 29 in good health and CMV-seropositive.

The chain joins TRBV28 to TRBJ1-2; perhaps TRBD1 as D (6 bases). The germline V and J ends were trimmed by 9 bases and 7 bases, with 15 bases remaining between them. The germline CDR1 and CDR2 sequences are MDHEN and SYDVKM. The CDR3 length is 12 residues. The CDR3 here is CASEVQGTGYTF. The CDR3 DNA reads TGTGCCAGTGAAGTACAGGGTACTGGCTACACCTTC.

The chain joins TRBV5-1 to TRBJ1-1; 11 bases map to TRBD1. Germline V CDR1 and CDR2: SGHRS, YFSETQ. J lost 0 bases, V lost 5 bases, and 6 bases had no gene match. The CDR3 runs to 16 residues. CDR3 region: CASSWLGQGVNTEAFF. CDR3 DNA: TGCGCCAGCAGTTGGCTGGGACAGGGGGTGAACACTGAAGCTTTCTTT.

Points on this clone: One end of the junction varies from germline; a read error may be responsible. The V and J genes are TRBV30 and TRBJ2-1; 10 nucleotides match TRBD2. The length of the CDR3 is 13 residues. Germline V lookup: CDR1 GTSNPN, CDR2 SVGIG (reference sequence). CDR3 sequence: CAWSVGTSASGVF. The CDR3, as DNA: TGTGCCTGGAGTGTGGGGACTAGCGCTTCTGGGGTCTTC.

The genes are TRBV5-1 and TRBJ2-7, with TRBD1 as a possible D gene (6 bases). Germline CDR1 and CDR2: SGHRS and YFSETQ. The CDR3 contains 13 residues. With 4 bases removed from V and 0 bases from J, the gap between germline ends came to 8 bases. Here the CDR3 DNA reads TGCGCCAGCAGCGGGGACAACTCCTACGAGCAGTACTTC. It specifies CASSGDNSYEQYF.

The chain employs TRBV29-1 and TRBJ1-5, with D perhaps TRBD1 (5 bases). Trimming pared 5 bases from V and 2 bases from J, leaving 13 bases between. The CDR3 loop spans 14 amino acids. Germline CDR1 is SQVTM and CDR2 is ANQGSEA. Written as DNA, the CDR3 is TGCAGCGTTCAGGGCGGCGGTGGCAATCAGCCCCAGCATTTT. This codes for CSVQGGGGNQPQHF. The complete variable domain, with remaining parts taken from reference TRBV29-1 and TRBJ1-5, reads SAVISQKPSRDICQRGTSLTIQCQVDSQVTMMFWYRQQPGQSLTLIATANQGSEATYESGFVIDKFPISRPNLTFSTLTVSNMSPEDSSIYLCSVQGGGGNQPQHFGDGTRLSIL.

This chain joins TRBV9 and TRBJ2-3, with TRBD2 matching 8 bases. This CDR3 is 16 amino acids long. Trimming at V came to 0 bases and at J to 1 base, leaving 4 bases not matched to a gene. Germline CDR1 is SGDLS and CDR2 is YYNGEE. The CDR3 coding sequence is TGTGCCAGCAGCGTAGACGGGAGGGCGGGCACAGATACGCAGTATTTT. Its protein is CASSVDGRAGTDTQYF.

V and J are TRBV4-2 and TRBJ1-2; 7 nucleotides match TRBD1. Per germline, CDR1 LGHNA and CDR2 YNFKEQ. This CDR3 has 14 amino acids. J lost 5 bases, V lost 1 base, and 4 bases had no gene match. CDR3 protein: CASSQAGQQYGYTF. In DNA, the CDR3 is TGTGCCAGCAGCCAAGCGGGACAGCAATATGGCTACACCTTC.

This clone was seen only once. This sequence joins TRBV7-2 and TRBJ2-7, with 9 bases aligning to TRBD1. After removal of 0 bases from V and 6 bases from J, the junction contained 3 bases not matched to a gene. Germline V gives CDR1 SGHTA, CDR2 FQGNSA. This CDR3 is 14 amino acids long. Here the CDR3 DNA reads TGTGCCAGCAGCTTAGCGGACAGGGGACGCGAGCAGTACTTC. Residues: CASSLADRGREQYF.

V gene TRBV6-1 combines with J gene TRBJ2-7; no definite D call. CDR3 length equals 12 residues. CDR1 MNHNS and CDR2 SASEGT come from the germline V gene. V gave up 3 bases and J gave up 1 base, with 4 bases separating them. Written as DNA, the CDR3 is TGTGCCAGCAGTGATCGTTCCTACGAGCAGTACTTC. It specifies CASSDRSYEQYF.

V gene TRBV6-1 combines with J gene TRBJ1-1; no reliable D call. The CDR3 runs to 14 residues. Germline V gene sequence: CDR1 MNHNS, CDR2 SASEGT. The V and J ends lost 0 bases and 2 bases respectively, with 7 bases between them. CDR3 amino acids: CASSEAAENTEAFF. CDR3 nucleotides: TGTGCCAGCAGTGAAGCGGCGGAAAACACTGAAGCTTTCTTT.